This entry is about one T cell receptor (beta chain). What it binds is not known. The PCR had 60 Vbeta and 13 Jbeta primers. The data were produced by immunoSEQ multiplex PCR, yet TCRdb's version contains in-frame clones alone and is incomplete. The repertoire holds approximately 91,000 clones, with around 68% as singletons. The data originate from a study of cytomegalovirus exposure and HLA in healthy donors. Study results and limitations: The study labeled more than 150 TCR beta chains cytomegalovirus-associated.

The germline V and J ends were trimmed by 5 bases and 5 bases, with 18 bases remaining between them. The length of the CDR3 is 15 residues. Germline CDR1 MNHEY, CDR2 SVGAGI. The source is a female donor in good health and CMV-seronegative. The rearrangement links TRBV6-5 to TRBJ1-1; weak D call: TRBD1 (5 bases). What was sequenced was PBMCs. The CDR3 is CASSPPRGRGTEAFF. DNA of the CDR3: TGTGCCAGCAGTCCCCCAAGGGGACGGGGGACTGAAGCTTTCTTT.